A selection of T cell receptor beta chains follows, all from one sample in a study of blood T cells in healthy people across ages. TCRdb re-called the 5' RACE reads with MiXCR, one entry per CDR3 protein. The profile covers 1.5 million to 2 million distinct CDR3 sequences, with approximately 40% appearing a single time and approximately 22% taken by the ten largest. The sample consisted of blood. The receptors originated from a human donor in good health. CDR3s include the opening cysteine and the closing phenylalanine or tryptophan. Each record gives: J gene, V gene, CDR3 protein.

j_call: TRBJ2-7
v_call: TRBV7-9
cdr3_aa: CASSDGLAGDYEQYF

j_call: TRBJ2-7
v_call: TRBV20-1
cdr3_aa: CSASGGVLDEQYF

j_call: TRBJ1-2
v_call: TRBV6-5
cdr3_aa: CASSSGGGRLGYTF

j_call: TRBJ1-2
v_call: TRBV4-3
cdr3_aa: CASSPTTSCGYTF

j_call: TRBJ2-7
v_call: TRBV7-6
cdr3_aa: CASSLAPGDQYF

j_call: TRBJ1-4
v_call: TRBV20-1
cdr3_aa: CSARSGSDEKLFF

j_call: .
v_call: TRBV5-1
cdr3_aa: CASSLISRGRRETQYF

j_call: TRBJ2-5
v_call: TRBV6-2/TRBV6-3
cdr3_aa: CASSYSREVGETQYF

j_call: TRBJ2-5
v_call: TRBV6-6
cdr3_aa: CASSPGQGTQYF

j_call: TRBJ2-7
v_call: TRBV5-8
cdr3_aa: CASSYLDGTYEQYF

j_call: TRBJ2-7
v_call: TRBV12-3/TRBV12-4
cdr3_aa: CASRSRGSPSYEQYF

j_call: TRBJ1-4
v_call: TRBV7-9
cdr3_aa: CASSPRGQSWKLFF

j_call: TRBJ2-5
v_call: TRBV7-2
cdr3_aa: CASSLVPPPKETQYF

j_call: TRBJ2-1
v_call: TRBV12-3/TRBV12-4
cdr3_aa: CASSFSRFSYNVQFF

j_call: TRBJ1-2
v_call: TRBV9
cdr3_aa: CASSVGAATIYYGYTF

j_call: TRBJ2-7
v_call: TRBV20-1
cdr3_aa: CSARDFQGGSYEQYF

j_call: TRBJ2-5
v_call: TRBV20-1
cdr3_aa: CSARVLVVGGLQETQYF

j_call: TRBJ1-2
v_call: TRBV29-1
cdr3_aa: CSAHLDGYTF

j_call: TRBJ2-3
v_call: TRBV7-3
cdr3_aa: CASSLNAGVDTQYF

j_call: TRBJ1-5
v_call: TRBV6-1
cdr3_aa: CASNIGSGKSQPQHF

j_call: TRBJ2-1
v_call: TRBV5-4
cdr3_aa: CASSLDGTGGHDEQFF

j_call: TRBJ2-5
v_call: TRBV11-2
cdr3_aa: CASSLRGGSLGETQYF

j_call: TRBJ2-5
v_call: TRBV9
cdr3_aa: CASSTLWDTETQYF

j_call: TRBJ1-2
v_call: TRBV15
cdr3_aa: CATTEGIGGLYGYTF

j_call: TRBJ2-7
v_call: TRBV7-8
cdr3_aa: CASSLSGGTSGLYEQYF

j_call: TRBJ2-3
v_call: TRBV12-3/TRBV12-4
cdr3_aa: CASSLWTGGFTQYF

j_call: TRBJ2-5
v_call: TRBV9
cdr3_aa: CASSVDGVQQETQYF

j_call: TRBJ1-2
v_call: TRBV5-1
cdr3_aa: CASRGSNVNYGYTF

j_call: TRBJ1-2
v_call: TRBV14
cdr3_aa: CASSQDLGSGYTF

j_call: TRBJ1-1
v_call: TRBV9
cdr3_aa: CASSVEGNTEACF

j_call: TRBJ2-4
v_call: TRBV6-2/TRBV6-3
cdr3_aa: CASRRTGERAKNIQYF

j_call: TRBJ2-5
v_call: TRBV29-1
cdr3_aa: CSVGLRETQYF

j_call: TRBJ1-1
v_call: TRBV24-1
cdr3_aa: CATQHRGRTFF

j_call: TRBJ1-2
v_call: TRBV2
cdr3_aa: CASTQEKTVLYGYTF

j_call: TRBJ2-5
v_call: TRBV29-1
cdr3_aa: CSVGGGGAYGETQYF

j_call: TRBJ1-1
v_call: TRBV11-2
cdr3_aa: CASSGHRDRDTEAFF

j_call: TRBJ2-7
v_call: TRBV4-2
cdr3_aa: CASSQDGAYEQYF

j_call: TRBJ1-2
v_call: TRBV29-1
cdr3_aa: CSVGRQLIYGYTF

j_call: TRBJ2-5
v_call: TRBV7-9
cdr3_aa: CATSGTIQETQYF

j_call: TRBJ1-1
v_call: TRBV6-2/TRBV6-3
cdr3_aa: CASGYQGRAFF

j_call: TRBJ2-1
v_call: TRBV27
cdr3_aa: CASSPGTSGFEQFF

j_call: TRBJ2-6
v_call: TRBV29-1
cdr3_aa: CSVGIGGDVRTF

j_call: TRBJ2-1
v_call: TRBV5-6
cdr3_aa: CASSLFQGHEQFF

j_call: TRBJ2-7
v_call: TRBV7-9
cdr3_aa: CASSLEIVGYYEQYF

j_call: TRBJ2-3
v_call: TRBV3-1
cdr3_aa: CASSLLVSGTQYF

j_call: TRBJ1-6
v_call: TRBV28
cdr3_aa: CASSGPASPLHF